The clone carrying this T cell receptor beta chain has ten or more counts. The length of the CDR3 is 14 residues. With 4 bases removed from V and 7 bases from J, the gap between germline ends came to 13 bases. Germline values: CDR1 SNHLY, CDR2 FYNNEI. These data belong to a study of T-cell reconstitution after alpha-beta-depleted transplantation in children. A TCRbeta library incorporating unique molecular identifiers was prepared. Via MiXCR, TCRdb re-called the PCR reads, giving one row per CDR3 protein. This sample carries more than 90,000 distinct CDR3 sequences, approximately 8.4% of them seen once, and the ten largest clones take approximately 7%.

The receptor comes from a human donor who donated a stem cell graft to a child with congenital amegakaryocytic thrombocytopenia. The V call is TRBV2, the J call TRBJ2-2, with D possibly being TRBD2 (6 bases). The sample was PBMCs from the stem cell graft donor, taken from the stem cell graft. CDR3 sequence (DNA): TGTGCCAGCAGTGGGGCTAGCGAGTTCGGGGAGCTGTTTTTT. Translating gives CASSGASEFGELFF.